This entry features one TCR beta chain sequence. The data are from a study of long-term antiretroviral therapy in people with HIV. V lost 6 bases to trimming and J lost 4 bases, with 15 bases between them. The CDR3 consists of 14 residues. Germline CDR1 is MNHEY and CDR2 is SVGAGI. At minimum, one pre-ART and two post-ART PBMC samples were obtained from each donor. Held in samples before DNA extraction were 1-10 million cryopreserved PBMC. The libraries were made with immunoSEQ v3.0 at survey level. Using immunoSEQ multiplex PCR, the repertoire was profiled, and TCRdb retains in-frame clones only, with some absent. The data hold about 20,000 clones, with about nine tenths observed a single time.

This specimen consisted of unsorted PBMCs, obtained approximately 4.5 years before starting antiretroviral therapy. This clonotype was sampled from a woman under 40 with HIV. V usage is TRBV6-5 and J usage is TRBJ1-2, with a possible D match to TRBD1 (6 bases). The CDR3 DNA reads as TGTGCCAGCAGACGCGGGGGCGAGATCTATGGCTACACCTTC. Translating it yields CASRRGGEIYGYTF.